Shown below are 9 T cell receptor beta chains from a single sample sequenced in a study of technical replicates of blood from a handful of donors. The data were produced by immunoSEQ multiplex PCR, yet TCRdb's version contains in-frame clones alone and is incomplete. This table has fewer than 90,000 clones, roughly 93% appearing once. Material for sequencing was T cells isolated from PBMCs. These receptors were collected from a human donor in good health.

V and J are TRBV19 and TRBJ2-7; 9 nucleotides line up with TRBD2. The CDR3 spans 18 residues. Looked up from germline, CDR1 is LNHDA and CDR2 is SQIVND (reference sequence). V gave up 3 bases and J gave up 4 bases; unmatched junction bases: 16. CDR3 coding DNA: TGTGCCAGTAGTATTCCTCCCGCGGGGGGGCGTAGTGGATACGAGCAGTACTTC. Amino acids: CASSIPPAGGRSGYEQYF.

This clone was recorded only once. The rearrangement joins TRBV5-1 to TRBJ2-1; 7 bases map to TRBD1. The length of the CDR3 is 14 residues. V trimming: 0 bases; J trimming: 7 bases; junction bases outside the gene matches: 4. The germline V gene encodes CDR1 SGHRS and CDR2 YFSETQ. DNA of the CDR3: TGCGCCAGCAGCTTGGGGCCACAGGGGAATGAGCAGTTCTTC. Its protein product is CASSLGPQGNEQFF. The full variable domain, its missing parts supplied by reference TRBV5-1 and TRBJ2-1, is KAGVTQTPRYLIKTRGQQVTLSCSPISGHRSVSWYQQTPGQGLQFLFEYFSETQRNKGNFPGRFSGRQFSNSRSEMNVSTLELGDSALYLCASSLGPQGNEQFFGPGTRLTVL.

The chain links TRBV6-5 to TRBJ2-7; tentatively, D is TRBD2 (6 bases). The CDR3 is 13 amino acids. Germline assignment: CDR1 MNHEY and CDR2 SVGAGI. Trimming stripped 5 bases from V and 2 bases from J, with 10 bases between. The chain's CDR3 is CASSPGLPYEQYF. The CDR3 DNA reads TGTGCCAGCAGTCCGGGACTCCCCTACGAGCAGTACTTC.

V and J are TRBV12-5 and TRBJ1-1; 9 positions agree with TRBD1. This CDR3 has 19 amino acids. The J segment lost 0 bases and the V segment lost 6 bases, leaving 17 bases of the junction unmatched. Germline V gene lookup returns CDR1 LGHNT and CDR2 FRNRAP. CDR3 sequence (DNA): TGTGCTAGTGGCCCGACACAGGGGGCGTTTCATCCCATGAACACTGAAGCTTTCTTT. It translates to CASGPTQGAFHPMNTEAFF.

The CDR3 loop reads CASSLASRGVGTEAFF. CDR3 nucleotide sequence: TGTGCCAGCAGCTTGGCCTCCAGGGGGGTCGGCACTGAAGCTTTCTTT. V usage is TRBV5-6 and J usage is TRBJ1-1; 7 bases map to TRBD1. Unmatched junction bases numbered 9, after V lost 0 bases and J lost 4 bases. The CDR3 runs 16 residues. Germline V CDR1 and CDR2: SGHDT, YYEEEE.

This chain joins TRBV28 and TRBJ2-1; 14 bases agree with TRBD2. The germline CDR1 and CDR2 sequences are MDHEN and SYDVKM. The CDR3 runs to 16 residues. Trimming removed 6 bases from V and 2 bases from J; junction bases left unmatched: 3. The CDR3 DNA reads TGTGCCAGCAGGGGACTAGCGGGAGCGGCCTACAATGAGCAGTTCTTC. This sequence encodes CASRGLAGAAYNEQFF.

In this sample, this clone turned up once. The chain has TRBV11-3 and TRBJ2-1; 10 bases match TRBD2. CDR3 length: 17 residues. CDR1 and CDR2 from the germline V gene are SGHNT and YENEEA. With 2 bases clipped from V and 0 bases from J, the junction kept 4 bases outside the gene matches. The CDR3 reads CASSLRLAGSSYNEQFF. The CDR3 DNA reads as TGTGCCAGCAGCTTAAGACTAGCGGGTAGCTCCTACAATGAGCAGTTCTTC. The entire variable domain, with the rest obtained from reference TRBV11-3 and TRBJ2-1, is as follows: EAGVVQSPRYKIIEKKQPVAFWCNPISGHNTLYWYLQNLGQGPELLIRYENEEAVDDSQLPKDRFSAERLKGVDSTLKIQPAELGDSAVYLCASSLRLAGSSYNEQFFGPGTRLTVL.

This chain joins TRBV7-9 and TRBJ2-1; D is uncertain. The CDR3 extends over 15 amino acids. V lost 3 bases, J lost 2 bases, and 11 bases lay in between. In germline, CDR1 is SEHNR, CDR2 FQNEAQ (reference sequence). The CDR3 reads CASSFEKLAYNEQFF. CDR3 bases: TGTGCCAGCAGCTTCGAGAAGTTGGCCTACAATGAGCAGTTCTTC.

J is TRBJ2-3 and V is TRBV19; 7 bases agree with TRBD2. This CDR3 contains 16 residues. J gave up 1 base and V 0 bases, and 4 bases lay outside the gene matches. Germline V gene data show CDR1 as LNHDA and CDR2 as SQIVND (reference sequence). CDR3 in amino acids: CASSIDRSGGTDTQYF. Written as DNA, the CDR3 is TGTGCCAGTAGTATAGATAGGAGCGGGGGCACAGATACGCAGTATTTT.